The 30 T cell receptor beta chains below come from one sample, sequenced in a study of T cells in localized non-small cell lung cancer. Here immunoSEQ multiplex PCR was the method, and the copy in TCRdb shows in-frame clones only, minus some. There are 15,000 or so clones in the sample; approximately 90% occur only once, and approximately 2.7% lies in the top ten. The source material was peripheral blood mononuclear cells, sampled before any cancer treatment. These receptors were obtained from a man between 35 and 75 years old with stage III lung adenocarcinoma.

Written as DNA, the CDR3 is TGTGCCAGCAGCAGGGCAGGGCCCCCCTACAATGAGCAGTTCTTC. Protein sequence: CASSRAGPPYNEQFF. The chain recombines TRBV21-1 with TRBJ2-1; the table names TRBD1, a call not compared with the DNA. TRBV21-1 is a known pseudogene. The CDR3 has 15 amino acids.

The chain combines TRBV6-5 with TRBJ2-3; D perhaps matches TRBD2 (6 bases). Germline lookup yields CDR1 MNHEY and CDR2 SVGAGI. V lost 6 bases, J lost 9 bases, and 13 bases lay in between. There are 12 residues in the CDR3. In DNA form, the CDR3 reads TGTGCCAGCAGCCCAGGTGGGGGGACGCAGTATTTT. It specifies CASSPGGGTQYF.

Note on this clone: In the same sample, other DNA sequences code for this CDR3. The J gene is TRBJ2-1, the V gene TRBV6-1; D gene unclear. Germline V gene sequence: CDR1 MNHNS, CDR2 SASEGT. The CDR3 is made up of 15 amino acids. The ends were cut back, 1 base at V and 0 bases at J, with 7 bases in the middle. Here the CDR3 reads CASSEGPSSYNEQFF. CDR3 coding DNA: TGTGCCAGCAGTGAAGGTCCAAGCTCCTACAATGAGCAGTTCTTC.

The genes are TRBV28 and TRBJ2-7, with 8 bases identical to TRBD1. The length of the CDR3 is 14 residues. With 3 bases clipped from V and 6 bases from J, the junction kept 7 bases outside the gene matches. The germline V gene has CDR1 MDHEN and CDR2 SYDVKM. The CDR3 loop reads CASSLVRGLTEQYF. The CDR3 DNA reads TGTGCCAGCAGTTTGGTCAGGGGGCTGACCGAGCAGTACTTC.

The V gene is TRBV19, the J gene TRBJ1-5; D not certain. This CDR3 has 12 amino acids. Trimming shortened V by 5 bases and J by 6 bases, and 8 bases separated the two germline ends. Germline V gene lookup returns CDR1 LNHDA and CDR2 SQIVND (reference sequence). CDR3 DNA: TGTGCCAGTAGTTTCGGTGGTCAGCCCCAGCATTTT. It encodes CASSFGGQPQHF.

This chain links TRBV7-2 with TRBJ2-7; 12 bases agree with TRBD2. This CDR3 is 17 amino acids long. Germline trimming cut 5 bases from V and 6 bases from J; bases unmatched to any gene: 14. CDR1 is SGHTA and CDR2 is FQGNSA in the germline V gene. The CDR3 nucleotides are TGTGCCAGCAGCCAAGGGCTAGCGGGAGGGGTCGGAAGCGAGCAGTACTTC. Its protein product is CASSQGLAGGVGSEQYF.

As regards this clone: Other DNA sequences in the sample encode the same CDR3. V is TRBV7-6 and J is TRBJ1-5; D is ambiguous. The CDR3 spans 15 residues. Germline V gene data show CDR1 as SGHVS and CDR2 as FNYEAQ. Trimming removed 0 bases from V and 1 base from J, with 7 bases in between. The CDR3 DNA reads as TGTGCCAGCAGCTTAGCGGGGAACAGCAATCAGCCCCAGCATTTT. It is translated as CASSLAGNSNQPQHF.

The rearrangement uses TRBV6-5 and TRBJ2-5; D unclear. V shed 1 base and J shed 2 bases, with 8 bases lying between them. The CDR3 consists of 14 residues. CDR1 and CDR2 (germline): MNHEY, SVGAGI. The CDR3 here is CASSYYRAQETQYF. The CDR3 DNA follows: TGTGCCAGCAGTTACTACCGGGCTCAAGAGACCCAGTACTTC.

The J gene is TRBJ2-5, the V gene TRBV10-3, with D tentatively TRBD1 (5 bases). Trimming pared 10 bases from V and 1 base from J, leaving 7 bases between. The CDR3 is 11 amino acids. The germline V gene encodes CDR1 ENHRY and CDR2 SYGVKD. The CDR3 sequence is CATQGQETQYF. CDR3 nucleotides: TGTGCCACCCAGGGCCAAGAGACCCAGTACTTC.

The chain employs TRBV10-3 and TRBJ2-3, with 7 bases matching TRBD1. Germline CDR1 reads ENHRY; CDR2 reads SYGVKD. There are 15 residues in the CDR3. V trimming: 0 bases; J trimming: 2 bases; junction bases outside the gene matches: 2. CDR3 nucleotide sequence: TGTGCCATCAGTGAGTCTGGGACAGTCACAGATACGCAGTATTTT. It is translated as CAISESGTVTDTQYF.

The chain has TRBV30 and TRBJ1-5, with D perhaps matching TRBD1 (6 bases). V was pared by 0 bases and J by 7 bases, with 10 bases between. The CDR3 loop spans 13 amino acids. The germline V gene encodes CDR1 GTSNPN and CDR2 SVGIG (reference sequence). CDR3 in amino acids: CAWSVRGNQPQHF. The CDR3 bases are TGTGCCTGGAGTGTGAGGGGGAACCAGCCCCAGCATTTT.

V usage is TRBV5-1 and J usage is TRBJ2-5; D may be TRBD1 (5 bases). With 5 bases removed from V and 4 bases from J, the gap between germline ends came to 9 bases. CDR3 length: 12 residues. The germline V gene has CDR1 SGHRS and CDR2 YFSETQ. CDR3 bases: TGCGCCAGCAGGGGGCGCGGAGAGACCCAGTACTTC. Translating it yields CASRGRGETQYF.

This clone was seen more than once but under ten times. Here the CDR3 DNA reads TGTGCCAGCAGTTTAACGGTAGCGGGAGCACACGAGCAGTACTTC. Translation: CASSLTVAGAHEQYF. The chain couples TRBV27 to TRBJ2-7; 9 positions agree with TRBD2. This CDR3 is 15 amino acids long. Germline V gives CDR1 MNHEY, CDR2 SMNVEV (reference sequence). The J segment lost 5 bases and the V segment lost 2 bases, leaving 7 bases of the junction unmatched.

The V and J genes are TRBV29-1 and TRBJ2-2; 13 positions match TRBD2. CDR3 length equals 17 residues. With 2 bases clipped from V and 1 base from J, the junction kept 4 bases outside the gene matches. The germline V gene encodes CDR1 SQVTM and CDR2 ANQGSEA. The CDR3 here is CSVEKTSGRENTGELFF. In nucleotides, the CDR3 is TGCAGCGTTGAAAAAACTAGCGGGAGGGAGAACACCGGGGAGCTGTTTTTT.

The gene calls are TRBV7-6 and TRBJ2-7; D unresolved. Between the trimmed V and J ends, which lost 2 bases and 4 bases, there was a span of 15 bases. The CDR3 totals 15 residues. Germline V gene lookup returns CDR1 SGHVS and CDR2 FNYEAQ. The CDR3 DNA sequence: TGTGCCAGCAGCTTATCTGGACCTGGGGATTACGAGCAGTACTTC. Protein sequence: CASSLSGPGDYEQYF.

The CDR3 is CASSHRDSNYEQYF. The CDR3 nucleotides are TGTGCCAGTAGTCACCGGGACAGTAACTACGAGCAGTACTTC. The chain employs TRBV19 and TRBJ2-7; 7 positions agree with TRBD1. The germline V gene encodes CDR1 LNHDA and CDR2 SQIVND (reference sequence). V gave up 5 bases and J gave up 3 bases; unmatched junction bases: 7. CDR3 length: 14 residues.

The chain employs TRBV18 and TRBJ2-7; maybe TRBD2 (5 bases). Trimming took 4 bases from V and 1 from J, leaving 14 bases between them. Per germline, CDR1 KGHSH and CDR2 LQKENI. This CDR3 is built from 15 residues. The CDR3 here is CASSLSGEGSYEQYF. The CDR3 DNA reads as TGTGCCAGCTCACTATCCGGAGAGGGTTCCTACGAGCAGTACTTC.

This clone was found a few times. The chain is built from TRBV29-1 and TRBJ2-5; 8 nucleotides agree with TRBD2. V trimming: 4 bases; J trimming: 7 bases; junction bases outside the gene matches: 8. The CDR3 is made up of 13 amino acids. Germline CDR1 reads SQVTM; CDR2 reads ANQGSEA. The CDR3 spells CSVVLAGLSTQYF. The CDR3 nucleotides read TGCAGCGTTGTCCTAGCGGGTTTATCGACCCAGTACTTC.

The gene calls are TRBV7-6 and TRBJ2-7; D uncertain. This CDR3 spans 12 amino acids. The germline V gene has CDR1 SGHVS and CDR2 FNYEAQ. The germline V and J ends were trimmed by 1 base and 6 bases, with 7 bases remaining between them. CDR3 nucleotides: TGTGCCAGCAGCTTAGATGGTCTCGAGCAGTACTTC. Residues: CASSLDGLEQYF.

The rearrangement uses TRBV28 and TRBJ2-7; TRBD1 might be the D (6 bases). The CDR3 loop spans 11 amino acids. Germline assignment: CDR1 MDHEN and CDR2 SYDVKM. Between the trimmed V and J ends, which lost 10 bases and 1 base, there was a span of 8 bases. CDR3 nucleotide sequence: TGTGCCATCACAGGGTCCTACGAGCAGTACTTC. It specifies CAITGSYEQYF.

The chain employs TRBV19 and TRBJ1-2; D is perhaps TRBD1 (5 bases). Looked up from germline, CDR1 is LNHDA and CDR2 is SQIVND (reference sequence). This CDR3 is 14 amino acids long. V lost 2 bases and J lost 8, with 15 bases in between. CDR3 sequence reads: CASSIRDSGGGYTF. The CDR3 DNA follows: TGTGCCAGTAGTATAAGGGACTCCGGAGGCGGCTACACCTTC.

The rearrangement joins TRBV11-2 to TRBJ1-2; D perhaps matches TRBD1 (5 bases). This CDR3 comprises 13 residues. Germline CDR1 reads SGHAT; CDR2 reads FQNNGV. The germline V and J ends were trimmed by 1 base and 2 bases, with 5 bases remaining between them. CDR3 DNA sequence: TGTGCCAGCAGCTTAGCAGGGAACTATGGCTACACCTTC. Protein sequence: CASSLAGNYGYTF.

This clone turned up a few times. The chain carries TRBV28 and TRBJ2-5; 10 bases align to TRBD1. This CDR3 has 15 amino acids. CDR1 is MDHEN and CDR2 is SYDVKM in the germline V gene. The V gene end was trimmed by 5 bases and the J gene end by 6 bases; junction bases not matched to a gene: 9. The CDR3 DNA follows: TGTGCCAGCAGTCCTACGGGACAGGGGCGAAAGACCCAGTACTTC. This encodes CASSPTGQGRKTQYF.

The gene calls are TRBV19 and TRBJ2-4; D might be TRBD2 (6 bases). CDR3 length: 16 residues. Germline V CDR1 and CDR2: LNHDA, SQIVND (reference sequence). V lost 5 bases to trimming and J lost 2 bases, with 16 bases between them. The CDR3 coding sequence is TGTGCCAGTAGTCCTGTGGAGGGGCATACCAAAAACATTCAGTACTTC. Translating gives CASSPVEGHTKNIQYF.

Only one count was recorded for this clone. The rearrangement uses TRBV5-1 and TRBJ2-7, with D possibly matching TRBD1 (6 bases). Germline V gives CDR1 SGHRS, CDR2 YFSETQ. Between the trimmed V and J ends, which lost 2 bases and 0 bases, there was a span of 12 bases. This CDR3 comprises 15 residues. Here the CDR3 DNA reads TGCGCCAGCAGCTTAGGGACACCTAGCTCCTACGAGCAGTACTTC. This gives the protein CASSLGTPSSYEQYF.

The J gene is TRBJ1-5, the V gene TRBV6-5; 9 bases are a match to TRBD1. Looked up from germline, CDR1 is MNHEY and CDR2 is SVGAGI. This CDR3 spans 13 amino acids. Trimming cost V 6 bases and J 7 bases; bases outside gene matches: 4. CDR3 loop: CASRMTGGQPQHF. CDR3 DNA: TGTGCCAGCAGGATGACAGGGGGGCAGCCCCAGCATTTT.

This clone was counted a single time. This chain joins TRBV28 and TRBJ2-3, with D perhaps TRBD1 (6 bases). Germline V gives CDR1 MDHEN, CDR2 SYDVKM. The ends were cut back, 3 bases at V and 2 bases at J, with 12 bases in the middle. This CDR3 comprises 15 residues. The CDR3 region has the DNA TGTGCCAGCAGTTTGGGGGCAGGACACACAGATACGCAGTATTTT. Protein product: CASSLGAGHTDTQYF.

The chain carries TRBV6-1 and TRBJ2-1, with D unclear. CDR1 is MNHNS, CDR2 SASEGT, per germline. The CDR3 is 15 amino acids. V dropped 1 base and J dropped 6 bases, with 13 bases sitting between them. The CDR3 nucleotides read TGTGCCAGCAGTGAAGTGGGTAGCTTAGGCAATGAGCAGTTCTTC. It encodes CASSEVGSLGNEQFF.

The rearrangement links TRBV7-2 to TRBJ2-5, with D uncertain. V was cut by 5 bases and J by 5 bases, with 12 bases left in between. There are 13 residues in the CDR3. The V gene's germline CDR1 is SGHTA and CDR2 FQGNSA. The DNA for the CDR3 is TGTGCCAGCAGCCCGCCCTTGTCGGAGACCCAGTACTTC. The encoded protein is CASSPPLSETQYF. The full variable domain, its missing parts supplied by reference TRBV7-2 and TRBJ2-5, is GAGVSQSPSNKVTEKGKDVELRCDPISGHTALYWYRQSLGQGLEFLIYFQGNSAPDKSGLPSDRFSAERTGGSVSTLTIQRTQQEDSAVYLCASSPPLSETQYFGPGTRLLVL.

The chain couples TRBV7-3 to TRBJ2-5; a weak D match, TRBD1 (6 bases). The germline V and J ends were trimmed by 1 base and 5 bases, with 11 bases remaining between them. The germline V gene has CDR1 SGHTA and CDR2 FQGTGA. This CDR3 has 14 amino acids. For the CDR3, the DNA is TGTGCCAGCAGCTTAAAACACAGGGATGAGACCCAGTACTTC. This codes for CASSLKHRDETQYF.